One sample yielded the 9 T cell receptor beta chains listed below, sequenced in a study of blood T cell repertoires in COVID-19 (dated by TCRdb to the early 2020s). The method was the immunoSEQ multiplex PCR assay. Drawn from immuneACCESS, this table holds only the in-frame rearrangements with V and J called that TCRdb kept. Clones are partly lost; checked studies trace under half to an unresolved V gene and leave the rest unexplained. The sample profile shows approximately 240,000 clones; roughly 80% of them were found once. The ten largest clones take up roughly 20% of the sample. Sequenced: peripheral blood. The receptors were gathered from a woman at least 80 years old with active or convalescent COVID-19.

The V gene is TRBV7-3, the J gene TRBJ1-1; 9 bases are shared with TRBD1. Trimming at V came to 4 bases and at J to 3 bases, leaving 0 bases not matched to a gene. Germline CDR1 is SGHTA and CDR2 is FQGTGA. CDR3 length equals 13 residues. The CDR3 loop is CASSWDRDTEAFF. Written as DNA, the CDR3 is TGTGCCAGCAGCTGGGACAGGGACACTGAAGCTTTCTTT.

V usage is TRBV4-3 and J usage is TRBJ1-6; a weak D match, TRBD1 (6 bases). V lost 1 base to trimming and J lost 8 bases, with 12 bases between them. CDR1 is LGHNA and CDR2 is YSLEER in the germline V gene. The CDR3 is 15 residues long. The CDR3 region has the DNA TGCGCCAGCAGCCAAGCGCCGACAGGAGATTCACCCCTCCACTTT. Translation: CASSQAPTGDSPLHF.

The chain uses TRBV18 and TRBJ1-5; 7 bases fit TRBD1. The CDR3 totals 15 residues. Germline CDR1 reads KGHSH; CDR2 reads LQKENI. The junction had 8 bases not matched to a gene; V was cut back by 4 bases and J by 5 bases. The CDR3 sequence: CASSLGTAIDQPQHF. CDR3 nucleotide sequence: TGTGCCAGCTCACTGGGGACAGCTATAGATCAGCCCCAGCATTTT. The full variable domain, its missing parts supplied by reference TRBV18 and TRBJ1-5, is NAGVMQNPRHLVRRRGQEARLRCSPMKGHSHVYWYRQLPEEGLKFMVYLQKENIIDESGMPKERFSAEFPKEGPSILRIQQVVRGDSAAYFCASSLGTAIDQPQHFGDGTRLSIL.

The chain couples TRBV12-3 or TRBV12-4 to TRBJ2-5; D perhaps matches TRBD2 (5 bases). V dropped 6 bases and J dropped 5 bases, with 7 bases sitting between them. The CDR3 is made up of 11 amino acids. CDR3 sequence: CASSRGETQYF. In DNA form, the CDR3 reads TGTGCCAGCAGCCGAGGGGAGACCCAGTACTTC.

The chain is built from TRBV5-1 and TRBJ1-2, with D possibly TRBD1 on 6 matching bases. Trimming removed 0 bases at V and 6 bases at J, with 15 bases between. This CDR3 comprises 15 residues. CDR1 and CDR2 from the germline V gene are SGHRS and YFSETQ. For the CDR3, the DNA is TGCGCCAGCAGCTTGGTACAGGGAAATATGGATGGCTACACCTTC. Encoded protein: CASSLVQGNMDGYTF.

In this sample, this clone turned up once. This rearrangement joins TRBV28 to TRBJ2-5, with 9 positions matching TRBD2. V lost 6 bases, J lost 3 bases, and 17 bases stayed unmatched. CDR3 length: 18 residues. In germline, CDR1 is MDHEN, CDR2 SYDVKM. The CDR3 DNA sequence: TGTGCCAGCAGCCCTCGGACCGGGACTAGCACACTAAAAGAGACCCAGTACTTC. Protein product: CASSPRTGTSTLKETQYF.

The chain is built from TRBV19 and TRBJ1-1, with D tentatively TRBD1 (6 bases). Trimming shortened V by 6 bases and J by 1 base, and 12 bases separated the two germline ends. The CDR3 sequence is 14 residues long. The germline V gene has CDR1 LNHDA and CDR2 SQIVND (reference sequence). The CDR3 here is CASRPQGPNTEAFF. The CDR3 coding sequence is TGTGCCAGTAGGCCTCAGGGGCCGAACACTGAAGCTTTCTTT.

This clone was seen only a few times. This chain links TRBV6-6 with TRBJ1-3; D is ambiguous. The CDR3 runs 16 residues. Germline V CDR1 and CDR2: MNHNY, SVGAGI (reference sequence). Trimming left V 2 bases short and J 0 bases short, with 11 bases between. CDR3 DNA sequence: TGTGCCAGCAGTTACCTCACATCAAGCTCTGGAAACACCATATATTTT. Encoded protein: CASSYLTSSSGNTIYF.

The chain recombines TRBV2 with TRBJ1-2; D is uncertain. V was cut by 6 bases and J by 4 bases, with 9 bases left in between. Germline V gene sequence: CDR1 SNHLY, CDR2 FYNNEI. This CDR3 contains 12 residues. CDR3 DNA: TGTGCCAGCAGGGAGGGTTCCTATGGCTACACCTTC. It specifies CASREGSYGYTF.